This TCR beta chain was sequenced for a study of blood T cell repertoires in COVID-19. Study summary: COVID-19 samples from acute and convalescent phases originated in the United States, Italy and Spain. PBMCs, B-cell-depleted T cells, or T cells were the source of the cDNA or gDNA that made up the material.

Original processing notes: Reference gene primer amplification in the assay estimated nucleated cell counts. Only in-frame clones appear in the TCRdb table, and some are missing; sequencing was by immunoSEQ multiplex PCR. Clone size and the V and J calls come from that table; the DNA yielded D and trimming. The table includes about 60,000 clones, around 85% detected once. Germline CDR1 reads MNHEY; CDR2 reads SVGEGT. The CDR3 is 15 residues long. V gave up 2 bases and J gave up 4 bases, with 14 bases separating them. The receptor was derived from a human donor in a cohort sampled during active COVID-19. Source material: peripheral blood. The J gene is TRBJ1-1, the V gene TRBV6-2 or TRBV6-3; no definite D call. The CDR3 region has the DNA TGTGCCAGCAGTTACCTAAGCAGTGGCGGCACTGAAGCTTTCTTT. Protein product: CASSYLSSGGTEAFF.